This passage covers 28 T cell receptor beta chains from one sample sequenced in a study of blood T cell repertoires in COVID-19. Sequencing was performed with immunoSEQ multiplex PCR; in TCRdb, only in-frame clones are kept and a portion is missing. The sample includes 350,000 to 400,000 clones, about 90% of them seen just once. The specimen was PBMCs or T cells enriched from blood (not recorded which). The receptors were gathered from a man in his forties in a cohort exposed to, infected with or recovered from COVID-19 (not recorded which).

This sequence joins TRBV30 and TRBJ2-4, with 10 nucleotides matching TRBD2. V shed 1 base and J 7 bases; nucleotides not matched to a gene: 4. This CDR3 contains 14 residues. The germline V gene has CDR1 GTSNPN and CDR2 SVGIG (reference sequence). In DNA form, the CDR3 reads TGTGCCTGGAGTGCTAGCGGGAGATGGAACATTCAGTACTTC. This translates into CAWSASGRWNIQYF.

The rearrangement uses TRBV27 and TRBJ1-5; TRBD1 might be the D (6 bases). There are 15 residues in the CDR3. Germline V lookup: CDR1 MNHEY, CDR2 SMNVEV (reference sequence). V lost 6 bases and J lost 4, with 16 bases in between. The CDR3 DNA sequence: TGTGCCAGCAGAAAACAGGGTAGGGAGAATCAGCCCCAGCATTTT. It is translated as CASRKQGRENQPQHF.

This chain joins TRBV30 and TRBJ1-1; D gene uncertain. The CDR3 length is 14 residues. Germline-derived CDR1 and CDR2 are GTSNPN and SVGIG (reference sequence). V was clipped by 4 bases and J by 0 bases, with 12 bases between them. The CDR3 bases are TGTGCCTGGATTAACAGACGATTGAACACTGAAGCTTTCTTT. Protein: CAWINRRLNTEAFF.

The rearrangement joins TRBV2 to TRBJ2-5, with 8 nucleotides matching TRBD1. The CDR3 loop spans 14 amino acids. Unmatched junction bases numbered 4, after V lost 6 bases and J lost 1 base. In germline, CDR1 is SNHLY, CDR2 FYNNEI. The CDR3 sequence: CASRRDRLQETQYF. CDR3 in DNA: TGTGCCAGCAGACGGGACAGGCTCCAAGAGACCCAGTACTTC.

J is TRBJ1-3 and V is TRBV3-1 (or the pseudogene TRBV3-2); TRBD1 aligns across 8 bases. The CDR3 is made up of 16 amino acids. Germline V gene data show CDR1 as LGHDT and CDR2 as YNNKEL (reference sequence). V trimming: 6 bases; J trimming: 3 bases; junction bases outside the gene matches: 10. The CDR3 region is CASRRGQGIGGNTIYF. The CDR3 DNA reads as TGTGCCAGCAGACGAGGACAGGGAATCGGTGGAAACACCATATATTTT.

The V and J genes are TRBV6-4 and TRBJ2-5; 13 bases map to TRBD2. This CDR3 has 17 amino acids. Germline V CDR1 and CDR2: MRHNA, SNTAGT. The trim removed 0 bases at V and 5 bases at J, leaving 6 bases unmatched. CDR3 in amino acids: CASSDSLTSGRTETQYF. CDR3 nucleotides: TGTGCCAGCAGTGACTCTTTGACTAGCGGGAGGACGGAGACCCAGTACTTC.

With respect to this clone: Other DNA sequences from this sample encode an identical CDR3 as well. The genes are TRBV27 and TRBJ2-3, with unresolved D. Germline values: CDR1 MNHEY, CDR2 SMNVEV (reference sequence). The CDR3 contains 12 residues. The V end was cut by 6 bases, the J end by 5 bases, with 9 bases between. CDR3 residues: CASSRRGDTQYF. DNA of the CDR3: TGTGCCAGCAGCCGGAGAGGAGATACGCAGTATTTT.

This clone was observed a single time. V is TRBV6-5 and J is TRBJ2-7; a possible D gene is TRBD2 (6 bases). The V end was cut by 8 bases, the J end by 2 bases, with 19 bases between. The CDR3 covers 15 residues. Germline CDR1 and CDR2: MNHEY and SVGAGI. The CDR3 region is CASQIGLANTYEQYF. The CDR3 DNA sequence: TGTGCCAGCCAAATAGGGCTAGCGAACACCTACGAGCAGTACTTC.

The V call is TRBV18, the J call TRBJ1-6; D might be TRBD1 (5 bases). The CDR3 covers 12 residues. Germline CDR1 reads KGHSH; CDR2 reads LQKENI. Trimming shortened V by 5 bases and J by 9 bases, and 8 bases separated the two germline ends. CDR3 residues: CASSSRASPLHF. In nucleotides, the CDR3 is TGTGCCAGCTCATCCAGGGCTTCACCCCTCCACTTT.

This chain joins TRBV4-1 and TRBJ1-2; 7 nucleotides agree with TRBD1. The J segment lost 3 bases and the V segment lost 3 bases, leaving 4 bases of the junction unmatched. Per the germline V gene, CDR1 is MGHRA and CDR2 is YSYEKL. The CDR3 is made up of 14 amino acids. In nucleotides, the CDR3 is TGCGCCAGCAGCCAGGTTGGACAGGACTATGGCTACACCTTC. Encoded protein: CASSQVGQDYGYTF.

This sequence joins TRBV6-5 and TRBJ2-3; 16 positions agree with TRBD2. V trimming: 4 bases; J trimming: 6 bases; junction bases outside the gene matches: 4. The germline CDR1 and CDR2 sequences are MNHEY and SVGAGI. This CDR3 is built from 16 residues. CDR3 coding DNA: TGTGCCAGCAGTTCCCCGGGACTAGCGGGAGGGGATACGCAGTATTTT. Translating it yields CASSSPGLAGGDTQYF.

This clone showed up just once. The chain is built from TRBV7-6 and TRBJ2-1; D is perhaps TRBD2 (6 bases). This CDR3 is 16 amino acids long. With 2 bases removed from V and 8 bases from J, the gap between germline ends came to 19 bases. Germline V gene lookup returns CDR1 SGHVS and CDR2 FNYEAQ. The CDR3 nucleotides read TGTGCCAGCAGCTTAATTTCCGGGAGTGAACTTTATGAGCAGTTCTTC. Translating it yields CASSLISGSELYEQFF.

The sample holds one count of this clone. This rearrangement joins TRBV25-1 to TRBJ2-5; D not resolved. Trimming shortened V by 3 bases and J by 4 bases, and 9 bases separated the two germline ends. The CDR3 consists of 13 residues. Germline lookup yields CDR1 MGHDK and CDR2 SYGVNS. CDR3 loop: CASSDTVGETQYF. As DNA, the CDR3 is TGTGCCAGCAGTGATACTGTTGGAGAGACCCAGTACTTC.

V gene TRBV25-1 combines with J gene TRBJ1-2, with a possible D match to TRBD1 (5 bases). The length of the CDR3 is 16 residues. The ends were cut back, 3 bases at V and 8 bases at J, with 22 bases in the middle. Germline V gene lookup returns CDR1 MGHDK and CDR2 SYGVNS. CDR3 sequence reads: CASSDSVVGRGRGYTF. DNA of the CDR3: TGTGCCAGCAGTGACTCCGTGGTGGGAAGGGGCAGAGGCTACACCTTC.

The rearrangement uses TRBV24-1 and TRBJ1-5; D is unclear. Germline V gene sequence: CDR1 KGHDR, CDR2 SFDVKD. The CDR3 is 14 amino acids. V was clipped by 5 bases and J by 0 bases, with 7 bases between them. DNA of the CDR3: TGTGCCACCAGTGCTCAGATTAGCAATCAGCCCCAGCATTTT. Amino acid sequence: CATSAQISNQPQHF.

CDR3 in amino acids: CASKLTESSNQPQHF. CDR3 in DNA: TGCGCCAGCAAATTGACAGAGAGTAGCAATCAGCCCCAGCATTTT. The chain couples TRBV10-2 to TRBJ1-5, with D possibly matching TRBD1 (5 bases). Trimming removed 7 bases at V and 0 bases at J, with 13 bases between. This CDR3 contains 15 residues. Germline CDR1 reads WSHSY; CDR2 reads SAAADI.

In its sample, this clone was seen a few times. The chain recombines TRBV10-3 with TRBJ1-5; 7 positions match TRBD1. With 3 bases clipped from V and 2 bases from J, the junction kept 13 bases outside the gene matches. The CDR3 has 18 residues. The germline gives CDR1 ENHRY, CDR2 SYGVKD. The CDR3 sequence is CAISDSGTAPSGNQPQHF. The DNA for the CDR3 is TGTGCCATCAGTGACTCCGGGACAGCGCCCTCGGGCAATCAGCCCCAGCATTTT.

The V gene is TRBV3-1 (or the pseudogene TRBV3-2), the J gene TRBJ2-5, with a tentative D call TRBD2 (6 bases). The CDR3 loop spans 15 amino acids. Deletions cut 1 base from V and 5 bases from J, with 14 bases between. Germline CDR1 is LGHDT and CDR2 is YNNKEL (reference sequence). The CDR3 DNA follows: TGTGCCAGCAGCCAAGCGGGTAGCGGTACGGAGACCCAGTACTTC. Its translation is CASSQAGSGTETQYF.

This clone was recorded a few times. The CDR3 region has the DNA TGTGCCAGCAGTTATGAGGGTAACTATGGCTACACCTTC. This codes for CASSYEGNYGYTF. The chain is built from TRBV6-5 and TRBJ1-2; D not certain. Deletions cut 3 bases from V and 1 base from J, with 6 bases between. Germline CDR1 and CDR2: MNHEY and SVGAGI. CDR3 length: 13 residues.

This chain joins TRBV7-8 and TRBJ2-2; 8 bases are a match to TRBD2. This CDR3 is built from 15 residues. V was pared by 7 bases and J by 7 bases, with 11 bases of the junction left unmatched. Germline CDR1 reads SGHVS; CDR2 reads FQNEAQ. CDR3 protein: CASTLGAGVSGELFF. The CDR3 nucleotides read TGTGCCAGCACCCTCGGAGCGGGAGTCAGCGGGGAGCTGTTTTTT.

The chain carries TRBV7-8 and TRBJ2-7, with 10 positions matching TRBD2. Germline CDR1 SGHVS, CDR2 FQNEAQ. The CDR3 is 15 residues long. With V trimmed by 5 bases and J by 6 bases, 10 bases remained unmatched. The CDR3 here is CASSPAGGPLGEQYF. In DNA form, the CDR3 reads TGTGCCAGCAGCCCAGCGGGAGGGCCGCTCGGCGAGCAGTACTTC.

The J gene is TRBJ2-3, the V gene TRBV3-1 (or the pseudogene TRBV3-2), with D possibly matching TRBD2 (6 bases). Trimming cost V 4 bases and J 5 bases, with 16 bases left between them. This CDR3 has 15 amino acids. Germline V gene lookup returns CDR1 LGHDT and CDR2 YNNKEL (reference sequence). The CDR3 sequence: CASSRLASGLDTQYF. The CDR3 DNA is TGTGCCAGCAGCCGTCTAGCGAGCGGCCTAGATACGCAGTATTTT.

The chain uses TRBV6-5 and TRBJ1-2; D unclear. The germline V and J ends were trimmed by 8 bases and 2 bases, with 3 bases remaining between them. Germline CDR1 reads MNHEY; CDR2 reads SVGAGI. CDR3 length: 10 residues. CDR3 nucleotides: TGTGCCAGCGGCAACTATGGCTACACCTTC. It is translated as CASGNYGYTF.

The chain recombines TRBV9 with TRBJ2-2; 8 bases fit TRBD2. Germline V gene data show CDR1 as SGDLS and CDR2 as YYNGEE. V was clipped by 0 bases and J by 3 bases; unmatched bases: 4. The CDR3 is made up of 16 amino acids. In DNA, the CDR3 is TGTGCCAGCAGCGTAGCTGGCGGGAGGCACACCGGGGAGCTGTTTTTT. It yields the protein CASSVAGGRHTGELFF.

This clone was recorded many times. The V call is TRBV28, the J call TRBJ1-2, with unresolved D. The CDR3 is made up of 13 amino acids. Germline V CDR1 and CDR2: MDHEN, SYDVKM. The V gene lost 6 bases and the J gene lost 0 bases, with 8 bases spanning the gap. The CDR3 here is CASRQSTNYGYTF. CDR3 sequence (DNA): TGTGCCAGCAGACAGTCTACTAACTATGGCTACACCTTC.

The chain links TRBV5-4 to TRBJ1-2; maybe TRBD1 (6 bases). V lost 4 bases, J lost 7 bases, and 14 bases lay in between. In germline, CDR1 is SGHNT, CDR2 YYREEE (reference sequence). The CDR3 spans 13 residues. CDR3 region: CASSPEHRAGYTF. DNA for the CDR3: TGTGCCAGCAGCCCCGAACACAGGGCTGGCTACACCTTC.

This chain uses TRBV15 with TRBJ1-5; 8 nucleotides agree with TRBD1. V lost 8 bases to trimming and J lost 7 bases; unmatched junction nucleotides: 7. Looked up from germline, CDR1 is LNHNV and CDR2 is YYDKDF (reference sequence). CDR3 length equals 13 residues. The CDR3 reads CATAGTGGQPQHF. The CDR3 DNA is TGTGCCACCGCCGGGACAGGAGGCCAGCCCCAGCATTTT.

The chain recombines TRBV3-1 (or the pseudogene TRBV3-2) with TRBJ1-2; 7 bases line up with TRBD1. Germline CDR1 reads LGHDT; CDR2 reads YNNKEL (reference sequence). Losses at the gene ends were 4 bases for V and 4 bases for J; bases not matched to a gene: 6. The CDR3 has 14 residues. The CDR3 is CASSPVAGGYGYTF. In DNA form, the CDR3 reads TGTGCCAGCAGCCCTGTCGCAGGGGGCTATGGCTACACCTTC.